This T cell receptor beta chain was observed in a study of T cells in Graves' hyperthyroidism and ophthalmopathy. This clonotype was found many times. Its antigen is undetermined. Researchers amplified the TCR beta CDR3 regions from RNA transcripts. The study used the HTBI primer set for a first-round RT-PCR of the TCR CDR3. From the multiplex PCR reads, TCRdb called clonotypes with MiXCR, one entry per CDR3 protein. The sample contains about 610,000 distinct CDR3 sequences, around 15% of which appear only once. Broader study findings: Among thyroid clonotypes expanded above 0.001, most also appeared in blood. Through a model of 13 V-J features, ophthalmopathy was separated from stable hyperthyroidism.

This CDR3 has 15 residues. The germline V gene encodes CDR1 SGHNT and CDR2 YENEEA. The V gene lost 0 bases and the J gene lost 4 bases, with 12 bases spanning the gap. The TCR sequence derives from a woman in her 40s with Graves' ophthalmopathy. This sequence joins TRBV11-3 and TRBJ1-1; D is perhaps TRBD1 (5 bases). The sequenced sample consisted of blood. CDR3 DNA: TGTGCCAGCAGCTTAGAATGGGGCGGCGGCACTGAAGCTTTCTTT. This codes for CASSLEWGGGTEAFF.